This T cell receptor beta chain comes out of a study of OX40 agonist ivuxolimab in advanced cancers. On the study more broadly: Ivuxolimab, an agonist antibody against OX40 (CD134), was given to patients. Intravenous ivuxolimab at 0.01 to 10 mg/kg was given to patients every 2 weeks. General study results and limits: Antigen specificity was not determined for the expanded peripheral T cells.

About this clone itself: Antigen unknown.

On cycle 4 day 1 and cycle 7 day 1, as well as at baseline, blood was sampled. Only in-frame clones appear in the TCRdb table, and some are missing; sequencing was by immunoSEQ multiplex PCR. The repertoire holds 70,000 to 80,000 clones, approximately 84% seen once, with about a sixth in the top ten. The clonotype comes from an adult with an advanced solid tumor such as melanoma, head and neck, liver or kidney cancer. The source material was CD4+ or CD8+ T cells sorted from blood, sampled in a trial of the OX40 agonist ivuxolimab.

CDR3 amino acids: CAISESTRRTSGYTDTQYF. Here the CDR3 DNA reads TGTGCCATCAGTGAGTCGACCCGGAGGACTAGCGGATACACAGATACGCAGTATTTT. The rearrangement joins TRBV10-3 to TRBJ2-3, with TRBD2 identical over 10 bases. Germline V gives CDR1 ENHRY, CDR2 SYGVKD. The junction had 11 bases not matched to a gene; V was cut back by 0 bases and J by 2 bases. The CDR3 has 19 amino acids.